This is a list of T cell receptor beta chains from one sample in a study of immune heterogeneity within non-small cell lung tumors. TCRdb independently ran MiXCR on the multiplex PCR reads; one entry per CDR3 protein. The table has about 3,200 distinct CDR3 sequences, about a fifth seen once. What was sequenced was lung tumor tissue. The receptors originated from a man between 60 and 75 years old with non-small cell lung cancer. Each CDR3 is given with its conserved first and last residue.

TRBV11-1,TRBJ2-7,CASSPLDGEQYF
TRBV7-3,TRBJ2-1,CASSTTTDNEQFF
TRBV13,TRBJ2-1,CASSPTLTELSYNEQFF
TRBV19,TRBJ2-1,CASSRDRLYNEQFF
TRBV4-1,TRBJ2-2,CASSPHSGINTGELFF
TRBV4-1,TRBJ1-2,CASSQDVYGYTF
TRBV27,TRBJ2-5,CASSAARVRQEAEYF
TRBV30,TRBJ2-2,CAWRGQGWAGELFF
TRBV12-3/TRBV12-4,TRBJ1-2,CASRPRGQSLYGYTF
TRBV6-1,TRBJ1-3,CASSFTGTGSSGNTIYF
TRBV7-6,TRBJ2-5,CASSHYRDETQYF
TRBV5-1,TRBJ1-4,CASSLDGGANEKLFF
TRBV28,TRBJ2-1,CASSLPEGLYNEQFF
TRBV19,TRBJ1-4,CASSMRGDNEKLFF
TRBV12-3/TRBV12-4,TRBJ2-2,CASSLGRANTGELFF
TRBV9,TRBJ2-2,CASSPYTGELFF
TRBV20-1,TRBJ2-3,CSAALGTQYF
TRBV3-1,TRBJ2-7,CASSQGGTDLWYF
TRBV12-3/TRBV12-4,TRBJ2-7,CASSLSGRNPYEQYF
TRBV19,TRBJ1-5,CASRPDSNQPQHF
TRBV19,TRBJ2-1,CASTPPGLRSEQFF
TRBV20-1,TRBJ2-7,CSARDSRGDSYEQYF
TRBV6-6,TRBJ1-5,CASSYHPNQPQHF
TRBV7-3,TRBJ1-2,CASSLTGARHDGYTF
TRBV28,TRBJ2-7,CASRQGNYEQYF
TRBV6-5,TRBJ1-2,CASSYSPGGNGYTF
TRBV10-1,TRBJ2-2,CASSKSGLAGGPAGELFF
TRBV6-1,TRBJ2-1,CASSLENEQFF
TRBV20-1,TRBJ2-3,CSAIVSGKPWTDTQYF
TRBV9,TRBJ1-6,CASSVGAGSSPLHF
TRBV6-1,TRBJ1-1,CASSVRGEKTEAFF
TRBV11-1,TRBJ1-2,CASSLGQTPRDGYTF
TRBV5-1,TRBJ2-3,CASSPTSGSRFTDTQYF
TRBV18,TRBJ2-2,CATSPPGLAQGGGQLFF
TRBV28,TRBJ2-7,CASSLDHEQYF
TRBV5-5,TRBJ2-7,CASSVLGGSSYEQYF
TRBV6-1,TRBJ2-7,CASSRQGITVEQYF
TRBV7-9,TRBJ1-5,CASSFIQGNAGNQPQHF
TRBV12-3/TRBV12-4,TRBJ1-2,CASSLSGHGYTF
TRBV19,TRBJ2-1,CASSSRSGAYNEQFF
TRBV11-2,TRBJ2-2,CASSLTGEAGELFF
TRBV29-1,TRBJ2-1,CSGVRGVEQFF
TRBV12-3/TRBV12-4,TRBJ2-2,CASSFAGGGAGELFF
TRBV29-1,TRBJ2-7,CSVLTGGSGEQYF
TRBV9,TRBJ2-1,CASSVGHRVGLFNEQFF
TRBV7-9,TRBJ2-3,CSSSLMASPQWDTQYF
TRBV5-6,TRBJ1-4,CASSFGPGGEKLFF
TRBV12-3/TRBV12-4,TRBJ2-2,CASSFLTGAAGELFF
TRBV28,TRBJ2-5,CASSFRDREQETQYF
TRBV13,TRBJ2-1,CASSHHEPVPYNEQFF
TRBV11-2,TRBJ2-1,CASSLVAYGQFF
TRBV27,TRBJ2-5,CASSLFSGLAGLVGETQYF
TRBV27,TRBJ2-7,CASSSSSGTAYEQYF
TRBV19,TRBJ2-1,CASSSGRMNNEQFF
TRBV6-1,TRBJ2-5,CASSPRGPETQYF
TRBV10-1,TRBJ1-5,CAPRLPNGAQHF
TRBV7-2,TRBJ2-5,CASSDQETQYF
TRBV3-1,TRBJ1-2,CARSQGGIFGCTF
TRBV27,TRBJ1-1,CASSLSVWGNTEAFF
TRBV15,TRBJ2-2,CATSRSPSGRFTGELFF